Below are 10 T cell receptor beta chains sequenced from a single sample in a study of cytomegalovirus exposure and HLA in healthy donors. It was with 60 Vbeta and 13 Jbeta primers that the PCR ran. Method: immunoSEQ multiplex PCR; TCRdb's copy keeps in-frame clones and lacks some. In the table there are some 140,000 clones, about 80% of which are singletons. Source material: PBMCs. All receptors come from a man aged 30-40 years in good health and CMV-seronegative.

The chain has TRBV28 and TRBJ1-1; TRBD1 matches at 7 bases. The trim removed 3 bases at V and 7 bases at J, leaving 5 bases unmatched. CDR1 and CDR2 (germline): MDHEN, SYDVKM. The CDR3 loop spans 13 amino acids. CDR3 loop: CASSFSWDSEAFF. The CDR3, as DNA: TGTGCCAGCAGTTTCAGTTGGGACAGTGAAGCTTTCTTT.

This chain connects TRBV19 to TRBJ2-7; tentatively, D is TRBD2 (5 bases). The V and J ends lost 3 bases and 7 bases respectively, with 19 bases between them. The CDR3 is 15 amino acids. Germline CDR1 LNHDA, CDR2 SQIVND (reference sequence). CDR3 loop: CASSMEVSGLREQYF. For the CDR3, the DNA is TGTGCCAGTAGTATGGAGGTCTCTGGCCTTCGGGAGCAGTACTTC.

The CDR3 region has the DNA TGTGCCAGCAGTTTATTTGTTACAGGGACGTGGAACACTGAAGCTTTCTTT. It is translated as CASSLFVTGTWNTEAFF. V gene TRBV28 combines with J gene TRBJ1-1, with D maybe TRBD1 (6 bases). V lost 1 base and J lost 1, with 16 bases in between. Germline values: CDR1 MDHEN, CDR2 SYDVKM. The CDR3 is made up of 17 amino acids.

The rearrangement joins TRBV19 to TRBJ1-6; 7 positions agree with TRBD1. Germline values: CDR1 LNHDA, CDR2 SQIVND (reference sequence). The CDR3 runs to 16 residues. V shed 4 bases, J shed 5 bases, and the junction held 8 bases outside the gene matches. CDR3: CASSTMPGTDNSPLHF. DNA of the CDR3: TGTGCCAGTAGTACCATGCCCGGGACAGATAATTCACCCCTCCACTTT. The whole variable domain, filled in from reference TRBV19 and TRBJ1-6, reads DGGITQSPKYLFRKEGQNVTLSCEQNLNHDAMYWYRQDPGQGLRLIYYSQIVNDFQKGDIAEGYSVSREKKESFPLTVTSAQKNPTAFYLCASSTMPGTDNSPLHFGNGTRLTVT.

The chain uses TRBV7-2 and TRBJ2-2, with D possibly matching TRBD2 (6 bases). V was shortened by 3 bases and J by 5 bases, with 10 bases between the two germline ends. CDR1 and CDR2 from the germline V gene are SGHTA and FQGNSA. This CDR3 has 14 residues. Here the CDR3 reads CASSFGRGTGELFF. In nucleotides, the CDR3 is TGTGCCAGCAGCTTTGGGCGGGGTACCGGGGAGCTGTTTTTT.

The chain recombines TRBV25-1 with TRBJ2-7; maybe TRBD1 (7 bases). V lost 7 bases to trimming and J lost 7 bases, with 14 bases between them. The CDR3 is 12 amino acids. Germline CDR1 is MGHDK and CDR2 is SYGVNS. Here the CDR3 reads CASMEGAREQYF. The CDR3 DNA follows: TGTGCCAGCATGGAGGGGGCAAGGGAGCAGTACTTC.

The chain has TRBV28 and TRBJ2-2, with 9 bases lining up with TRBD2. The J segment lost 5 bases and the V segment lost 6 bases, leaving 7 bases of the junction unmatched. The CDR3 is 15 residues long. Per the germline V gene, CDR1 is MDHEN and CDR2 is SYDVKM. Written as DNA, the CDR3 is TGTGCCAGCAGAAGTAGCGGGAGAAAAACCGGGGAGCTGTTTTTT. It specifies CASRSSGRKTGELFF.

The chain is built from TRBV9 and TRBJ1-5, with D hard to call. The CDR3 contains 14 residues. Germline V gene data show CDR1 as SGDLS and CDR2 as YYNGEE. The V gene lost 3 bases and the J gene lost 7 bases, with 14 bases spanning the gap. DNA of the CDR3: TGTGCCAGCAGCGGCGAGTCCCCATTGCAGCCCCAGCATTTT. Its protein is CASSGESPLQPQHF. The complete variable domain, with remaining parts taken from reference TRBV9 and TRBJ1-5, reads DSGVTQTPKHLITATGQRVTLRCSPRSGDLSVYWYQQSLDQGLQFLIQYYNGEERAKGNILERFSAQQFPDLHSELNLSSLELGDSALYFCASSGESPLQPQHFGDGTRLSIL.

CDR3 nucleotide sequence: TGTGCCAGCAGAAAAAATAACGAGCAGTACTTC. This sequence encodes CASRKNNEQYF. V usage is TRBV7-9 and J usage is TRBJ2-7; D is unclear. The CDR3 runs to 11 residues. The ends were cut back, 6 bases at V and 5 bases at J, with 8 bases in the middle. The germline V gene has CDR1 SEHNR and CDR2 FQNEAQ (reference sequence).

This rearrangement joins TRBV6-5 to TRBJ2-7; TRBD2 is a possible D gene (5 bases). Germline V gene lookup returns CDR1 MNHEY and CDR2 SVGAGI. The CDR3 runs 16 residues. V was pared by 2 bases and J by 3 bases, with 17 bases between. CDR3 amino acids: CASSYHMTTTHYEQYF. The CDR3 coding sequence is TGTGCCAGCAGTTACCATATGACTACGACCCACTACGAGCAGTACTTC.